This T cell receptor beta chain emerged from a study of T cell responses to AZD1222 COVID-19 vaccine. Clones were sequenced by immunoSEQ multiplex PCR, and TCRdb holds only the in-frame ones, with some missing. The sample lists more than 110,000 clones; 85% to 95% were seen once. The V end lost 3 bases, the J end lost 3 bases, and 23 bases lay between the germline ends. This CDR3 is 17 amino acids long. The germline V gene encodes CDR1 SQVTM and CDR2 ANQGSEA. Study-wide points: Mostly white British, mostly female donors; authors suggested clonal diversity may be underestimated. The span of vaccine-associated CD4 TCRs extended across spike, with dominance at 160-218 and 743-854. Samples come after the peak T cell response, not at day 14. Unmutated variant regions reportedly attract nearly half of all spike-specific TCRs.

About this clone: Its antigen is undetermined.

This receptor was obtained from an adult in good health. V and J are TRBV29-1 and TRBJ2-5; possibly TRBD1 for D (5 bases). The sample consisted of peripheral blood, taken on day 0 of AZD1222 vaccination. The DNA for the CDR3 is TGCAGCGTTGATGGGTATGATGGGGCAGTTCGGGAAGAGACCCAGTACTTC. This gives the protein CSVDGYDGAVREETQYF.